This T cell receptor (beta chain) originates from a study of control samples from healthy donors and cancer patients. The CDR3 consists of 15 residues. V shed 0 bases, J shed 7 bases, and the junction held 4 bases outside the gene matches. The V gene's germline CDR1 is SGHNT and CDR2 YYREEE (reference sequence). The method was immunoSEQ multiplex PCR; TCRdb's version includes in-frame clones alone and lacks a portion of them. Among roughly 40,000 clones listed, around four fifths were seen once. The receptor comes from a man in his sixties in good health. The chain links TRBV5-4 to TRBJ2-1, with 10 bases aligning to TRBD2. The sequencing input was blood. DNA for the CDR3: TGTGCCAGCAGCTTGGTCGCTAGCGGGGGAAATGAGCAGTTCTTC. Its protein is CASSLVASGGNEQFF.